This T cell receptor beta chain was profiled in a study of CD8+ T cells in alopecia areata. Background on the study: Skin grafts from approximately 6-12-month-old C3H/HeJ donors with spontaneous alopecia were placed on approximately 7-11-week-old female C3H/HeJ mice. Study findings and constraints: Clonality was higher in lesional than normal scalp, especially in alopecia totalis/universalis.

Following extraction, RNA underwent reverse transcription to cDNA, which served as the sequencing template. The repertoire was sequenced with immunoSEQ multiplex PCR; TCRdb's copy has only in-frame clones and lacks some. The sample yields around 110,000 clones, without any singletons. The CDR3 covers 15 residues. J was trimmed by 2 bases and V by 2 bases; bases with no gene match: 3. Looked up from germline, CDR1 is MNHDT and CDR2 is YYDKIL. Remarks on this clone: Its antigen is still unknown. Mouse germline and gene names are used. The CDR3 extends 4 residues past the end of the read, so its final part is completed from the germline J gene.

Sample: lesional skin. The receptor was isolated from a C3H/HeJ mouse with alopecia areata. The strain's MHC type: H2-k. The genes are TRBV17 and TRBJ2-3, with 8 bases identical to TRBD2. The covered CDR3 bases are TGTGCTAGCAGTAGACTGGGGGGATTTGCAGAA. Translated: CASSRLGGFAE. The entire CDR3 protein reads CASSRLGGFAETLYF. Based on the CDR3 plus reference TRBV17 and TRBJ2-3, the full variable domain is DTTVKQNPRYKLARVGKPVNLICSQTMNHDTMYWYQKKPNQAPKLLLFYYDKILNREADTFEKFQSSRPNNSFCSLYIGSAGLEYSAMYLCASSRLGGFAETLYFGSGTRLTVL.